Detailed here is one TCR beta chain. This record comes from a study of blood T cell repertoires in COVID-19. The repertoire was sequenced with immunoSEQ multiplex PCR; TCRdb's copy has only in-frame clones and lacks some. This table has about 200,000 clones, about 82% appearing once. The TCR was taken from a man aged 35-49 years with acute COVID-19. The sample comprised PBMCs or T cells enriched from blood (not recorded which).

The CDR3: CASTLAPGSNQPQHF. In nucleotides, the CDR3 is TGCGCCAGCACCCTTGCCCCGGGAAGCAATCAGCCCCAGCATTTT. V is TRBV5-1 and J is TRBJ1-5, with unresolved D. Germline V gene sequence: CDR1 SGHRS, CDR2 YFSETQ. This CDR3 is 15 amino acids long. V was trimmed by 6 bases and J by 1 base, leaving 14 bases between them.